This T cell receptor beta chain came from a study of T-cell memory formation after mild COVID-19. On the study more broadly: The two donors had largely donor-specific TCR clusters.

In TCRdb, the 5' RACE reads were re-called with MiXCR into one record per CDR3 protein. The sample has about 210,000 distinct CDR3 sequences, about 10% seen once. Germline CDR1 and CDR2: SGHRS and YFSETQ. V lost 5 bases to trimming and J lost 5 bases, with 19 bases between them. The CDR3 consists of 15 residues. The V gene is TRBV5-1, the J gene TRBJ1-1; D not certain. This clonotype was obtained from a man younger than 30 who had mild COVID-19 (a few samples of this study predate the infection). Cell type and time point are not known. Sequenced: PBMCs or a T cell subset sorted from them (not recorded which). This CDR3 reads CASSYSGPPGTEAFF. The CDR3 DNA reads as TGCGCCAGCAGTTACTCCGGGCCCCCGGGGACTGAAGCTTTCTTT.